These 30 T cell receptor beta chains were all obtained from the same sample, sequenced in a study of cytomegalovirus exposure and HLA in healthy donors. With 60 Vbeta and 13 Jbeta primers, the PCR was carried out. TCRdb keeps only in-frame clones here, not all; method: immunoSEQ multiplex PCR. Here the sample spans tens of thousands of clones, over 70% being singletons. Sequenced material: PBMCs. The origin of the receptors is a girl aged 2-15 years in good health and CMV-seropositive.

V is TRBV7-6 and J is TRBJ2-6; the match to TRBD1 covers 10 bases. The trim removed 3 bases at V and 0 bases at J, leaving 8 bases unmatched. Germline-derived CDR1 and CDR2 are SGHVS and FNYEAQ. The CDR3 totals 19 residues. Here the CDR3 reads CASSFRDRGLLSGANVLTF. For the CDR3, the DNA is TGTGCCAGCAGCTTCCGGGACAGGGGCTTGCTCTCTGGGGCCAACGTCCTGACTTTC. Full variable domain (rest looked up from reference TRBV7-6 and TRBJ2-6): GAGVSQSPRYKVTKRGQDVALRCDPISGHVSLYWYRQALGQGPEFLTYFNYEAQQDKSGLPNDRFSAERPEGSISTLTIQRTEQRDSAMYRCASSFRDRGLLSGANVLTFGAGSRLTVL.

A single count supports this clone. The chain uses TRBV4-1 and TRBJ2-7, with 13 nucleotides matching TRBD2. J gave up 0 bases and V 1 base, and 12 bases lay outside the gene matches. Germline-derived CDR1 and CDR2 are MGHRA and YSYEKL. The CDR3 has 20 amino acids. CDR3 nucleotides: TGCGCCAGCAGCCAAGTAATCCGGACTAGCGGGAGAGATAGCTCCTACGAGCAGTACTTC. Its protein is CASSQVIRTSGRDSSYEQYF.

The genes are TRBV7-9 and TRBJ2-7; D uncertain. The germline gives CDR1 SEHNR, CDR2 FQNEAQ (reference sequence). Trimming stripped 1 base from V and 2 bases from J, with 9 bases between. The length of the CDR3 is 14 residues. The CDR3 nucleotides read TGTGCCAGCAGCTTAGAACAGCCAACCTACGAGCAGTACTTC. It translates to CASSLEQPTYEQYF.

Here the CDR3 DNA reads TGCGCCAGCAGGATATCTCTAGGGGAAGAGACCCAGTACTTC. Its protein product is CASRISLGEETQYF. This chain links TRBV10-2 with TRBJ2-5; weak D call: TRBD1 (5 bases). V lost 6 bases and J lost 3, with 14 bases in between. The CDR3 extends over 14 amino acids. CDR1 and CDR2 from the germline V gene are WSHSY and SAAADI.

This clone was counted a single time. The J gene is TRBJ2-5, the V gene TRBV6-1; 10 bases match TRBD1. Germline CDR1 reads MNHNS; CDR2 reads SASEGT. The V and J ends lost 5 bases and 1 base, in that order; junction bases with no gene match: 1. CDR3 length: 14 residues. As DNA, the CDR3 is TGTGCCAGCAGTTGGACAGGGGGCCAAGAGACCCAGTACTTC. Its protein product is CASSWTGGQETQYF.

Only a few counts were recorded for this clone. This sequence joins TRBV5-1 and TRBJ2-5, with TRBD1 identical over 10 bases. Looked up from germline, CDR1 is SGHRS and CDR2 is YFSETQ. V shed 4 bases and J 5 bases; nucleotides not matched to a gene: 8. The CDR3 length is 15 residues. CDR3 nucleotides: TGCGCCAGCAGCCCGACGGGACAGGGGAGGGAGACCCAGTACTTC. This encodes CASSPTGQGRETQYF. Full variable domain (remainder filled in from reference TRBV5-1 and TRBJ2-5): KAGVTQTPRYLIKTRGQQVTLSCSPISGHRSVSWYQQTPGQGLQFLFEYFSETQRNKGNFPGRFSGRQFSNSRSEMNVSTLELGDSALYLCASSPTGQGRETQYFGPGTRLLVL.

The DNA for the CDR3 is TGCAGCGTTTTGGGAGTGGGGGAGACCCAGTACTTC. Residues: CSVLGVGETQYF. The chain has TRBV29-1 and TRBJ2-5; D is possibly TRBD2 (5 bases). The CDR3 has 12 residues. Trimming left V 5 bases short and J 5 bases short, with 12 bases between. The germline V gene encodes CDR1 SQVTM and CDR2 ANQGSEA.

The rearrangement links TRBV6-5 to TRBJ2-1, with a tentative D call TRBD2 (6 bases). This CDR3 has 16 residues. Germline V CDR1 and CDR2: MNHEY, SVGAGI. Trimming removed 4 bases from V and 2 bases from J, with 15 bases in between. The CDR3 nucleotides read TGTGCCAGCAGTTCGGACGGGACTCCCGCCTACAATGAGCAGTTCTTC. Translated: CASSSDGTPAYNEQFF.

The V gene is TRBV28, the J gene TRBJ2-6; tentatively, D is TRBD1 (5 bases). CDR1 is MDHEN and CDR2 is SYDVKM in the germline V gene. CDR3 length equals 16 residues. Trimming shortened V by 5 bases and J by 10 bases, and 21 bases separated the two germline ends. CDR3 nucleotide sequence: TGTGCCAGCAGTGCCCAGCGATTCAGGGTGCTTAACGTCCTGACTTTC. Translated: CASSAQRFRVLNVLTF.

This sequence joins TRBV7-2 and TRBJ2-5; 10 positions match TRBD2. The V gene end was trimmed by 5 bases and the J gene end by 2 bases; junction bases not matched to a gene: 8. This CDR3 is 16 amino acids long. Germline V gene data show CDR1 as SGHTA and CDR2 as FQGNSA. As DNA, the CDR3 is TGTGCCAGCAGCGTACCGGGACTAGCGATGCAAGAGACCCAGTACTTC. The encoded protein is CASSVPGLAMQETQYF.

This chain uses TRBV5-1 with TRBJ2-2, with D unresolved. Germline loops: CDR1 SGHRS, CDR2 YFSETQ. The V end was cut by 4 bases, the J end by 5 bases, with 12 bases between. The CDR3 has 14 amino acids. In nucleotides, the CDR3 is TGCGCCAGCAGCCAACTAAGTGGGACCGGGGAGCTGTTTTTT. Its translation is CASSQLSGTGELFF. Full variable domain (rest looked up from reference TRBV5-1 and TRBJ2-2): KAGVTQTPRYLIKTRGQQVTLSCSPISGHRSVSWYQQTPGQGLQFLFEYFSETQRNKGNFPGRFSGRQFSNSRSEMNVSTLELGDSALYLCASSQLSGTGELFFGEGSRLTVL.

The CDR3 sequence: CASSYGTGSVGEQYF. The CDR3 DNA follows: TGTGCCAGCTCATACGGGACAGGGAGTGTGGGAGAGCAGTACTTC. This sequence joins TRBV27 and TRBJ2-7; 9 bases are a match to TRBD1. After removal of 8 bases from V and 7 bases from J, the junction contained 15 bases not matched to a gene. Looked up from germline, CDR1 is MNHEY and CDR2 is SMNVEV (reference sequence). This CDR3 is 15 amino acids long.

This chain uses TRBV7-2 with TRBJ2-7; 8 bases align to TRBD2. The germline gives CDR1 SGHTA, CDR2 FQGNSA. This CDR3 has 17 amino acids. Unmatched junction bases numbered 9, after V lost 2 bases and J lost 0 bases. The CDR3 is CASSLWGTSGSSYEQYF. DNA of the CDR3: TGTGCCAGCAGCTTATGGGGCACAAGCGGGAGCTCCTACGAGCAGTACTTC.

A few counts support this clone. The V and J genes are TRBV6-5 and TRBJ2-1, with D perhaps TRBD1 (5 bases). The V and J ends lost 2 bases and 9 bases respectively, with 11 bases between them. Germline V gene data show CDR1 as MNHEY and CDR2 as SVGAGI. This CDR3 is built from 13 residues. The CDR3 nucleotides are TGTGCCAGCAGTTACACGACAGTAAGTGAGCAGTTCTTC. It translates to CASSYTTVSEQFF.

The CDR3: CASSLAGRGTGELFF. DNA for the CDR3: TGTGCCAGCAGCTTAGCAGGGAGAGGCACCGGGGAGCTGTTTTTT. The chain has TRBV7-2 and TRBJ2-2, with D possibly matching TRBD2 (5 bases). CDR3 length: 15 residues. Per the germline V gene, CDR1 is SGHTA and CDR2 is FQGNSA. Trimming cost V 0 bases and J 4 bases, with 9 bases left between them.

This chain links TRBV2 with TRBJ2-5; 9 positions match TRBD1. The ends lost 6 bases at V and 5 bases at J; junction bases unmatched: 10. Per germline, CDR1 SNHLY and CDR2 FYNNEI. The CDR3 covers 15 residues. The CDR3 protein is CASRGTGGWRETQYF. CDR3 in DNA: TGTGCCAGCAGAGGTACAGGGGGCTGGAGGGAGACCCAGTACTTC.

The chain is built from TRBV29-1 and TRBJ1-3, with TRBD1 identical over 8 bases. The length of the CDR3 is 13 residues. V lost 7 bases and J lost 1; bases outside the gene matches: 3. Per germline, CDR1 SQVTM and CDR2 ANQGSEA. In DNA form, the CDR3 reads TGCAGCGCTAGGACAGGGTCTGGAAACACCATATATTTT. Its translation is CSARTGSGNTIYF.

In its sample, this clone was seen a few times. CDR3 protein: CASSLASPYEAFF. Written as DNA, the CDR3 is TGTGCCAGCAGTTTAGCTAGTCCCTATGAAGCTTTCTTT. V and J are TRBV27 and TRBJ1-1; D is unresolved. V was shortened by 2 bases and J by 7 bases, with 11 bases between the two germline ends. This CDR3 has 13 amino acids. From germline, CDR1 is MNHEY and CDR2 SMNVEV (reference sequence).

The V and J genes are TRBV6-5 and TRBJ2-1; 7 nucleotides match TRBD1. Trimming took 0 bases from V and 4 from J; bases not matched to a gene: 6. Germline CDR1 MNHEY, CDR2 SVGAGI. This CDR3 contains 16 residues. The CDR3 loop reads CASSYSTGRPYNEQFF. Here the CDR3 DNA reads TGTGCCAGCAGTTACTCGACAGGGCGACCTTACAATGAGCAGTTCTTC.

The gene calls are TRBV28 and TRBJ1-1; tentative D call: TRBD1 (5 bases). Germline CDR1 reads MDHEN; CDR2 reads SYDVKM. V dropped 7 bases and J dropped 1 base, with 16 bases sitting between them. This CDR3 has 15 residues. CDR3 nucleotide sequence: TGTGCCAGCACAGGGTCGGGCCGAGGGAACACTGAAGCTTTCTTT. It codes for CASTGSGRGNTEAFF. Full variable domain (rest looked up from reference TRBV28 and TRBJ1-1): DVKVTQSSRYLVKRTGEKVFLECVQDMDHENMFWYRQDPGLGLRLIYFSYDVKMKEKGDIPEGYSVSREKKERFSLILESASTNQTSMYLCASTGSGRGNTEAFFGQGTRLTVV.

The count of this clone is one. This chain connects TRBV28 to TRBJ1-5; 10 bases fit TRBD1. The V gene's germline CDR1 is MDHEN and CDR2 SYDVKM. Unmatched junction bases numbered 11, after V lost 5 bases and J lost 10 bases. The CDR3 spans 15 residues. As DNA, the CDR3 is TGTGCCAGCAGTACCTACCGGGACAGGGGCATCCCCCAGCATTTT. Translated: CASSTYRDRGIPQHF.

The chain combines TRBV2 with TRBJ2-7, with a tentative D call TRBD1 (6 bases). CDR1 and CDR2 from the germline V gene are SNHLY and FYNNEI. The CDR3 covers 14 residues. Trimming took off 6 bases at V and 6 bases at J, with 18 bases between the two ends. CDR3 in DNA: TGTGCCAGCAGCGTAGTTCAGGGGCGGAGCGAGCAGTACTTC. The encoded protein is CASSVVQGRSEQYF.

This chain uses TRBV5-6 with TRBJ2-2, with D possibly matching TRBD2 (5 bases). This CDR3 is 16 amino acids long. Trimming pared 5 bases from V and 4 bases from J, leaving 18 bases between. Germline CDR1 and CDR2: SGHDT and YYEEEE. The CDR3 is CASSFDSFRGTGELFF. Here the CDR3 DNA reads TGTGCCAGCAGTTTTGATAGTTTTCGGGGCACCGGGGAGCTGTTTTTT.

CDR3 sequence (DNA): TGTGCCAGCAGCGCCGCGGACTCTGGAAACACCATATATTTT. Translated: CASSAADSGNTIYF. This chain uses TRBV9 with TRBJ1-3; D gene uncertain. The CDR3 is made up of 14 amino acids. With 3 bases removed from V and 0 bases from J, the gap between germline ends came to 7 bases. Germline lookup yields CDR1 SGDLS and CDR2 YYNGEE.

CDR3: CASSGSSVNEQFF. DNA for the CDR3: TGCGCCAGCAGTGGTTCTAGCGTAAATGAGCAGTTCTTC. The gene calls are TRBV10-1 and TRBJ2-1, with D perhaps matching TRBD2 (6 bases). Per germline, CDR1 WNHNN and CDR2 SYGVQD (reference sequence). Trimming stripped 4 bases from V and 7 bases from J, with 11 bases between. The CDR3 sequence is 13 residues long.

V is TRBV25-1 and J is TRBJ2-7, with 11 nucleotides matching TRBD2. The junction had 2 bases not matched to a gene; V was cut back by 1 base and J by 0 bases. The CDR3 is made up of 16 amino acids. Germline V gene sequence: CDR1 MGHDK, CDR2 SYGVNS. CDR3 in amino acids: CASSEWLAGGSYEQYF. The DNA for the CDR3 is TGTGCCAGCAGTGAATGGCTAGCGGGAGGCTCCTACGAGCAGTACTTC.

This sequence joins TRBV6-6 and TRBJ2-2; D possibly corresponds to TRBD2 (6 bases). V was trimmed by 7 bases and J by 2 bases, leaving 11 bases between them. Germline loops: CDR1 MNHNY, CDR2 SVGAGI (reference sequence). The CDR3 extends over 14 amino acids. CDR3 loop: CASKMGGNTGELFF. CDR3 in DNA: TGTGCCAGCAAGATGGGGGGAAACACCGGGGAGCTGTTTTTT.

This clone was seen only a few times. V gene TRBV5-1 combines with J gene TRBJ1-1, with D possibly being TRBD1 (5 bases). The germline V gene has CDR1 SGHRS and CDR2 YFSETQ. V was shortened by 8 bases and J by 1 base, with 12 bases between the two germline ends. The CDR3 has 13 residues. CDR3 nucleotide sequence: TGCGCCAGTGACGCCGGGGGGAACACTGAAGCTTTCTTT. This codes for CASDAGGNTEAFF. Supplemented by reference TRBV5-1 and TRBJ1-1, the full variable domain reads KAGVTQTPRYLIKTRGQQVTLSCSPISGHRSVSWYQQTPGQGLQFLFEYFSETQRNKGNFPGRFSGRQFSNSRSEMNVSTLELGDSALYLCASDAGGNTEAFFGQGTRLTVV.

The chain links TRBV2 to TRBJ2-5; D possibly corresponds to TRBD2 (5 bases). Germline CDR1 is SNHLY and CDR2 is FYNNEI. This CDR3 is built from 16 residues. Trimming pared 10 bases from V and 2 bases from J, leaving 23 bases between. CDR3 DNA: TGTGCCACTCCTGGTACTTGGTGGGAGAAACAAGAGACCCAGTACTTC. Its translation: CATPGTWWEKQETQYF.

This chain connects TRBV5-1 to TRBJ2-7; TRBD1 matches at 8 bases. This CDR3 contains 15 residues. Germline V gene data show CDR1 as SGHRS and CDR2 as YFSETQ. The V gene end was trimmed by 6 bases and the J gene end by 3 bases; junction bases not matched to a gene: 11. The CDR3 region has the DNA TGCGCCAGCAAGGAGGCCCCGGACAGGGACTACGAGCAGTACTTC. Amino acids: CASKEAPDRDYEQYF.